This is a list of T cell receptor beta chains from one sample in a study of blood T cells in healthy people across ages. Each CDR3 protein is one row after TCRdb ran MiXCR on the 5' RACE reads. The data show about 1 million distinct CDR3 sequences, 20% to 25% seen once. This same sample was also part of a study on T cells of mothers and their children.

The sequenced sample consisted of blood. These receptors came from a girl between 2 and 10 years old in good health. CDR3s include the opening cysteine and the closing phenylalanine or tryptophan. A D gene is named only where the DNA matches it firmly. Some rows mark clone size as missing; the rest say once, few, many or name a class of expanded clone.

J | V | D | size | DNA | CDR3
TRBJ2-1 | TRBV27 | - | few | TGTGCCAGCAGTGGCCGGATTCACAATGAGCAGTTCTTC | CASSGRIHNEQFF
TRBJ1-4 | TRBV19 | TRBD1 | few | TGTGCCAGTAGCGTTGGGACAGGGGGTGTAGAAAAACTGTTTTTT | CASSVGTGGVEKLFF
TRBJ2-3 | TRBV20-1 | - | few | TGCAGTGCTAGAGATCTCCGGGGGATCAATACGCAGTATTTT | CSARDLRGINTQYF
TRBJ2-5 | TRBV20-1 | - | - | TGCAGTGCTAGAGAGGGCACAAAAGAGACCCAGTACTTC | CSAREGTKETQYF
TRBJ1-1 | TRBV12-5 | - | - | TGTGCTAGTGGTTATCCTCCTCCTTACACTGAAGCTTTCTTT | CASGYPPPYTEAFF
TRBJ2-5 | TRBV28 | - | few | TGTGCCAGCAGTATCCTTCGGGACCAAGAGACCCAGTACTTC | CASSILRDQETQYF
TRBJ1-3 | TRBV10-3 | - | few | TGTGCCATCAGTGACCGAATTGGGAACACCATATATTTT | CAISDRIGNTIYF
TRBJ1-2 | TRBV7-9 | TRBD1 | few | TGTGCCAGCAGGTCCGGGACAGGGAACTATGGCTACACCTTC | CASRSGTGNYGYTF
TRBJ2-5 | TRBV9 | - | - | TGTGCCAGCAGCGAACTCAACGGAGAGACCCAGTACTTC | CASSELNGETQYF
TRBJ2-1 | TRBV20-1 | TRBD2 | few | TGCAGTGCTAGAGATAGCCAAGCGGGAGGCGCGGGAAATGAGCAGTTCTTC | CSARDSQAGGAGNEQFF
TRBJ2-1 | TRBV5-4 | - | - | TGTGCCAGCAGCCTGAGCGCCGGTACAGATGGGGAGCAGTTCTTC | CASSLSAGTDGEQFF
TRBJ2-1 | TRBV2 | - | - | TGTGCCAGCATAGGCGGCTCCTACAATGAGCAGTTCTTC | CASIGGSYNEQFF
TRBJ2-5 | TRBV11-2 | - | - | TGTGCCAGCAGGGGGGCCCCAAGAGGCTCCCAAGAGACCCAGTACTTC | CASRGAPRGSQETQYF
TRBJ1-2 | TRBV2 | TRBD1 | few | TGTGCCAGCAGTGACCTCCGGGACAGGGTCTATGGCTACACCTTC | CASSDLRDRVYGYTF
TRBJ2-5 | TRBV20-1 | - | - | TGCAGTGCTAGATCAGATCAAGAGACCCAGTACTTC | CSARSDQETQYF
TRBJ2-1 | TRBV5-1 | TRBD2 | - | TGCGCCAGCAGCCCCGAAGGACTAGCGGGAGAGGGGTCCTACAATGAGCAGTTCTTC | CASSPEGLAGEGSYNEQFF
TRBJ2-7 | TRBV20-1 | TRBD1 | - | TGCAGTGCTTTCCGGGACAGGGCCCTCGAGCAGTACTTC | CSAFRDRALEQYF
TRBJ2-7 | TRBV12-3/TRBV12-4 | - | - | TGTGCCAGCAGTTTACCCGTACAACAGCACGAGCAGTACTTC | CASSLPVQQHEQYF
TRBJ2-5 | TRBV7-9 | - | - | TGTGCCAGCACCCAGGACAGCATGCAAGAGACCCAGTACTTC | CASTQDSMQETQYF
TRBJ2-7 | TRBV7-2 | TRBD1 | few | TGTGCCAGCAGCCCGTCCCGGGACAGGGTCTACGAGCAGTACTTC | CASSPSRDRVYEQYF
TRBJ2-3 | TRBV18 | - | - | TGTGCCGGCTCACCAGAGGCAGATACGCAGTATTTT | CAGSPEADTQYF
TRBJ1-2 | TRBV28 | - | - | TGTGCCAGCAGTTATTACAGGGACTATGGCTACACCTTC | CASSYYRDYGYTF
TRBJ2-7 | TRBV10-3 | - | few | TGTGCCATCAGTGAGTCAGGGGCTTTAACCTACGAGCAGTACTTC | CAISESGALTYEQYF
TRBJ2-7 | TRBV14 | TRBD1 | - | TGTGCCAGCAGCCAAGCGGCGACAGGGGTCCACGAGCAGTACTTC | CASSQAATGVHEQYF
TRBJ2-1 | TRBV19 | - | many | TGTGCCAGTAGTCCCGTTGGAAACTACAATGAGCAGTTCTTC | CASSPVGNYNEQFF
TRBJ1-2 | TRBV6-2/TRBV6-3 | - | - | TGTGCCAGCACCAGATCTAGGACGGCAAACTATGGCTACACCTTC | CASTRSRTANYGYTF
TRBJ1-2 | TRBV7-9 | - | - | TGTGCCAGCAGCGGGCTGCTTGATGGCTACACCTTC | CASSGLLDGYTF
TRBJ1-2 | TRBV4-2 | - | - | TGTGCCAGCAGCCAAGCTTCGGCGGTTAACTATGGCTACACCTTC | CASSQASAVNYGYTF
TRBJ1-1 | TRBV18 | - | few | TGTGCCAGCTCACCAGATAGGGCATCGTATGAAGCTTTCTTT | CASSPDRASYEAFF
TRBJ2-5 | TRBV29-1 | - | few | TGCAGCGTCCGCTGGAGATCCCAAGAGACCCAGTACTTC | CSVRWRSQETQYF
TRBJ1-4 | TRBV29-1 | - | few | TGCAGCGTTGAGGCAGGAGATGAAAAACTGTTTTTT | CSVEAGDEKLFF
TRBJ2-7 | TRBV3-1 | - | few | TGTGCCAGCAGCCAAGATCTTGGACAAGTTTTCTACGAGCAGTACTTC | CASSQDLGQVFYEQYF
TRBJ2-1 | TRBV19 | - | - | TGTGCCAGTAGTTATGCCTCTACCGTATACAATGAGCAGTTCTTC | CASSYASTVYNEQFF
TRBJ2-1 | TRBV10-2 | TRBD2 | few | TGCGCCAGCAGTGATCTAGCGGGAGGTGGGCACGAGGGAAATAACAATGAGCAGTTCTTC | CASSDLAGGGHEGNNNEQFF
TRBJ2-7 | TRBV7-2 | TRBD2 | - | TGTGCCAGCAGCTTAGTGGGTATTGGCGGGAGGGCTTCCTACGAGCAGTACTTC | CASSLVGIGGRASYEQYF
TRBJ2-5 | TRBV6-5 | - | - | TGTGCCAGCAATGGGGTCAGTGGGGAGACCCAGTACTTC | CASNGVSGETQYF
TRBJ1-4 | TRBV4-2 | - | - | TGTGCCAGCAGCCAAGTTATAACAGGACGAAATGAAAAACTGTTTTTT | CASSQVITGRNEKLFF
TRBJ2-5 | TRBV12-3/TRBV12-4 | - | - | TGTGCCAGCGCACAGGGCCCGGGGATTAGAGAGACCCAGTACTTC | CASAQGPGIRETQYF
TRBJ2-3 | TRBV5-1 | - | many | TGCGCCAGCAGCTTGGGACCTAGCACAGATACGCAGTATTTT | CASSLGPSTDTQYF